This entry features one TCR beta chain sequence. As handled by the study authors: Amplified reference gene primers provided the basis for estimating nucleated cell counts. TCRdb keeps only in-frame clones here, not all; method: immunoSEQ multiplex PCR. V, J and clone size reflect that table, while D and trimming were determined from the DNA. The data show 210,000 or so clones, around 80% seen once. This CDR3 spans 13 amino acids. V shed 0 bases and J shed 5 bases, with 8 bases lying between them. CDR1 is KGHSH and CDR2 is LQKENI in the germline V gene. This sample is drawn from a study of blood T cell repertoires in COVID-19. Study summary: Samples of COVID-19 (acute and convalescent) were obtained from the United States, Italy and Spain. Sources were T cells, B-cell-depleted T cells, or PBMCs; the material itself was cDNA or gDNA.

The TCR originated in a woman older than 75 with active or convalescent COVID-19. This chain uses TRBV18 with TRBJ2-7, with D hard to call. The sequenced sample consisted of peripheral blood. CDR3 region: CASSPPSGDEQYF. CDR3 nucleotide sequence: TGTGCCAGCTCACCACCATCAGGCGACGAGCAGTACTTC.